The 16 T cell receptor beta chains listed next were all sequenced from one sample in a study of early T cells in non-severe SARS-CoV-2 infection. MiXCR was run by TCRdb on the 5' RACE reads, yielding one entry per CDR3 protein. The table lists tens of thousands of distinct CDR3 sequences, about 5.8% of them singletons. Source material: whole blood. The origin of the receptors is an adult who was a healthcare worker with PCR-confirmed SARS-CoV-2 infection or an uninfected control (not recorded which).

The chain couples TRBV25-1 to TRBJ2-7; D is undetermined. V lost 3 bases, J lost 7 bases, and 13 bases lay in between. In germline, CDR1 is MGHDK, CDR2 SYGVNS. This CDR3 contains 13 residues. CDR3 protein: CASSDSDLREQYF. As DNA, the CDR3 is TGTGCCAGCAGTGACAGCGACCTACGGGAGCAGTACTTC.

In its sample, this clonotype was seen many times. The chain couples TRBV5-4 to TRBJ2-1; D is possibly TRBD1 or TRBD2 (6 bases each). V was cut by 3 bases and J by 7 bases, with 14 bases left in between. The CDR3 is 14 residues long. Germline values: CDR1 SGHNT, CDR2 YYREEE (reference sequence). As DNA, the CDR3 is TGTGCCAGCAGCTCGCCGGGGGCGCGGAATGAGCAGTTCTTC. It specifies CASSSPGARNEQFF.

This clonotype was observed a handful of times. The chain uses TRBV7-2 and TRBJ1-2; a possible D gene is TRBD1 (6 bases). In germline, CDR1 is SGHTA, CDR2 FQGNSA. Trimming cost V 1 base and J 0 bases, with 6 bases left between them. The CDR3 is 14 amino acids. The CDR3 sequence is CASSLDRANYGYTF. Written as DNA, the CDR3 is TGTGCCAGCAGCTTAGACAGGGCTAACTATGGCTACACCTTC.

The chain couples TRBV10-3 to TRBJ2-7; 9 positions match TRBD1. The CDR3 sequence is 15 residues long. The V segment lost 4 bases and the J segment 2 bases; nucleotides outside the gene matches: 6. The germline V gene encodes CDR1 ENHRY and CDR2 SYGVKD. The CDR3 DNA reads as TGTGCCATCAGTGCCGGACAGGGGTCGGCCTACGAGCAGTACTTC. This gives the protein CAISAGQGSAYEQYF.

Note on this clonotype: A much larger clone is a single base away; this may be a read error. The gene calls are TRBV12-2 and TRBJ1-2. TRBV12-2 counts as a pseudogene. This CDR3 has 15 residues. The CDR3: CASRMGPLSLYGYTF. DNA of the CDR3: TGTGCAAGTCGCATGGGGCCCTTATCCTTGTATGGCTACACCTTC.

This clonotype was counted many times. This chain uses TRBV12-3 or TRBV12-4 with TRBJ2-1; 11 bases agree with TRBD2. V lost 4 bases, J lost 0 bases, and 2 bases stayed unmatched. This CDR3 is 16 amino acids long. This CDR3 is CASSSGLAGSYNEQFF. In nucleotides, the CDR3 is TGTGCCAGCAGTTCCGGACTAGCGGGCTCCTACAATGAGCAGTTCTTC.

This clonotype has at least ten counts. The chain uses TRBV3-1 and TRBJ1-5; D is uncertain. The CDR3 runs 14 residues. Germline V lookup: CDR1 LGHDT, CDR2 YNNKEL (reference sequence). Trimming pared 2 bases from V and 7 bases from J, leaving 12 bases between. CDR3 in amino acids: CASSQTPRSQPQHF. CDR3 bases: TGTGCCAGCAGCCAAACCCCACGAAGCCAGCCCCAGCATTTT. Combining the CDR3 with reference TRBV3-1 and TRBJ1-5 gives the whole variable domain DTAVSQTPKYLVTQMGNDKSIKCEQNLGHDTMYWYKQDSKKFLKIMFSYNNKELIINETVPNRFSPKSPDKAHLNLHINSLELGDSAVYFCASSQTPRSQPQHFGDGTRLSIL.

A note on this clonotype: With a much larger clone just one base away, this may be a read error. The chain recombines TRBV28 with TRBJ2-1; 11 positions match TRBD2. J gave up 0 bases and V 8 bases, and 6 bases lay outside the gene matches. Germline loops: CDR1 MDHEN, CDR2 SYDVKM. The CDR3 is 16 amino acids. CDR3 region: CASGPSGGSSYNEQFF. In DNA form, the CDR3 reads TGTGCCAGCGGTCCTAGCGGGGGGAGCTCCTACAATGAGCAGTTCTTC.

The chain joins TRBV10-3 to TRBJ2-7, with TRBD1 matching 8 bases. The length of the CDR3 is 15 residues. With 10 bases clipped from V and 6 bases from J, the junction kept 17 bases outside the gene matches. Germline V CDR1 and CDR2: ENHRY, SYGVKD. The CDR3, as DNA: TGTGCCACTTTTGAGTGCGGGCAGGGGGCTGGCGAGCAGTACTTC. The encoded protein is CATFECGQGAGEQYF.

In this sample, this clonotype turned up many times. V and J are TRBV6-5 and TRBJ2-2; perhaps TRBD2 as D (5 bases). The CDR3 is made up of 17 amino acids. V was pared by 7 bases and J by 0 bases, with 18 bases between. In germline, CDR1 is MNHEY, CDR2 SVGAGI. This CDR3 reads CASMARVGHANTGELFF. DNA of the CDR3: TGTGCCAGCATGGCGCGGGTAGGGCATGCGAACACCGGGGAGCTGTTTTTT.

This clonotype was counted ten times or more. This rearrangement joins TRBV4-1 to TRBJ2-1; the D is unclear. CDR1 is MGHRA and CDR2 is YSYEKL in the germline V gene. CDR3 length equals 12 residues. V was trimmed by 5 bases and J by 8 bases, leaving 10 bases between them. The CDR3 bases are TGCGCCAGCAGCGGCGAACGCGATGAGCAGTTCTTC. Translated: CASSGERDEQFF.

This clonotype was seen ten or more times. The chain joins TRBV7-2 to TRBJ2-7; D gene uncertain. Germline lookup yields CDR1 SGHTA and CDR2 FQGNSA. The CDR3 loop spans 14 amino acids. V lost 5 bases, J lost 3 bases, and 14 bases lay in between. The CDR3 is CASSQAASFYEQYF. In nucleotides, the CDR3 is TGTGCCAGCAGCCAGGCGGCTAGTTTCTACGAGCAGTACTTC.

This clonotype was seen at least ten times. The CDR3 DNA reads as TGTGCCACCAGTGATTCCCACGAGGCTGAAGCTTTCTTT. It translates to CATSDSHEAEAFF. The rearrangement links TRBV24-1 to TRBJ1-1; no firm D call. Germline values: CDR1 KGHDR, CDR2 SFDVKD. Deletions cut 2 bases from V and 6 bases from J, with 9 bases between. The CDR3 runs to 13 residues.

The chain carries TRBV29-1 and TRBJ2-2; tentative D call: TRBD1 (6 bases). The CDR3 consists of 14 residues. The V gene lost 3 bases and the J gene lost 4 bases, with 12 bases spanning the gap. Germline V gives CDR1 SQVTM, CDR2 ANQGSEA. CDR3 sequence: CSVDFGRGTGELFF. The CDR3 DNA reads TGCAGCGTTGATTTTGGCAGGGGCACCGGGGAGCTGTTTTTT.

This clonotype came up a few times. CDR3 sequence: CATSDIPKGGAADEQYF. CDR3 sequence (DNA): TGTGCCACCAGTGATATACCTAAGGGGGGCGCGGCGGACGAGCAGTACTTC. This sequence joins TRBV24-1 and TRBJ2-7; the D gene could be TRBD1 or TRBD2 (6 bases each). The CDR3 is 17 amino acids. From germline, CDR1 is KGHDR and CDR2 SFDVKD. V lost 3 bases and J 5 bases, leaving 22 bases between the germline ends.

The V call is TRBV7-8, the J call TRBJ2-1; no firm D call. The germline V and J ends were trimmed by 2 bases and 0 bases, with 14 bases remaining between them. Germline V gene data show CDR1 as SGHVS and CDR2 as FQNEAQ. The CDR3 runs to 17 residues. Here the CDR3 reads CASSLPRDGYSYNEQFF. CDR3 DNA sequence: TGTGCCAGCAGCTTACCCCGAGACGGTTACTCCTACAATGAGCAGTTCTTC.